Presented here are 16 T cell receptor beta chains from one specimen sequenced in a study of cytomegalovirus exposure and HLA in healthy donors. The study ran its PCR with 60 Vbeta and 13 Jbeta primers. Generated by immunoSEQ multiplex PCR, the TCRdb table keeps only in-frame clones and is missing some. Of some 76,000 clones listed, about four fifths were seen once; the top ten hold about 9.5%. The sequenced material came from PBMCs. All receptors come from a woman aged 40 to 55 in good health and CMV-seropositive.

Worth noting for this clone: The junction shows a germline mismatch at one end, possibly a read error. The CDR3 bases are TGTGCCTTACAGGGGCGCCCCTACAATGAGCAGCTCTTC. It codes for CALQGRPYNEQLF. The V gene is TRBV30, the J gene TRBJ2-1, with 7 bases matching TRBD1. Germline lookup yields CDR1 GTSNPN and CDR2 SVGIG (reference sequence). The CDR3 spans 13 residues.

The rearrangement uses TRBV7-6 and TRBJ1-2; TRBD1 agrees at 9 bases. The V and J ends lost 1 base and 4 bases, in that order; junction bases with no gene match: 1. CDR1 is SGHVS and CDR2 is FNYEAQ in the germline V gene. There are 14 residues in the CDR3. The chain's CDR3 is CASSLVTGGYGYTF. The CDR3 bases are TGTGCCAGCAGCTTAGTGACAGGGGGCTATGGCTACACCTTC.

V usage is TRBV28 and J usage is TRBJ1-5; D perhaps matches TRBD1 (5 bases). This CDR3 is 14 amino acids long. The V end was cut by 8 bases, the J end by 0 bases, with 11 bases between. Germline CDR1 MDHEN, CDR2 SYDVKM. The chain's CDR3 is CASVQVYSNQPQHF. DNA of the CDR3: TGTGCCAGCGTACAGGTTTATAGCAATCAGCCCCAGCATTTT.

In DNA, the CDR3 is TGTGCCAGCAGTTACTCAGGGGCGTCCTATGGCTACACCTTC. Residues: CASSYSGASYGYTF. The chain joins TRBV6-5 to TRBJ1-2, with D perhaps matching TRBD1 (5 bases). Germline V gene sequence: CDR1 MNHEY, CDR2 SVGAGI. CDR3 length: 14 amino acids. Trimming cost V 0 bases and J 4 bases, with 9 bases left between them.

DNA for the CDR3: TGCGCCAGCAGGCGGACAGGGAGCTACGAGCAGTACTTC. Protein: CASRRTGSYEQYF. The chain has TRBV4-1 and TRBJ2-7, with 8 bases identical to TRBD1. The CDR3 runs to 13 residues. Germline-derived CDR1 and CDR2 are MGHRA and YSYEKL. V dropped 6 bases and J dropped 3; count of bases not matched to a gene: 4.

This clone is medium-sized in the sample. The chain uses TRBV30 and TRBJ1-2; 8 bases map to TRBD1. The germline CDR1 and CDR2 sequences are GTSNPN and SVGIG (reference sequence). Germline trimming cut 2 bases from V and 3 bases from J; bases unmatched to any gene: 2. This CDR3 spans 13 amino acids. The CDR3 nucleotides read TGTGCCTGGAGTATGACAGGGGACTATGGCTACACCTTC. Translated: CAWSMTGDYGYTF.

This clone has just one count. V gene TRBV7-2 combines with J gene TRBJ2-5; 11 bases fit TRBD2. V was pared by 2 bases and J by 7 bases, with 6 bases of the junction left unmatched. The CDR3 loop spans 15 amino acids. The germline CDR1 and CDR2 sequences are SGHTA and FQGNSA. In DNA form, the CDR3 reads TGTGCCAGCAGCTTAAGTGTGCTAGCGGGGGGGACCCAGTACTTC. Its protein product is CASSLSVLAGGTQYF.

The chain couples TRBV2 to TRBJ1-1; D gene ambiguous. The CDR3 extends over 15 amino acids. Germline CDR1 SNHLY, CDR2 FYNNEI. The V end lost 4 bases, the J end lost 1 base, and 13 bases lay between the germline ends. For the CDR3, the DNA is TGTGCCAGCAGTGCCAGGAGGGCGCGGAACACTGAAGCTTTCTTT. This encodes CASSARRARNTEAFF.

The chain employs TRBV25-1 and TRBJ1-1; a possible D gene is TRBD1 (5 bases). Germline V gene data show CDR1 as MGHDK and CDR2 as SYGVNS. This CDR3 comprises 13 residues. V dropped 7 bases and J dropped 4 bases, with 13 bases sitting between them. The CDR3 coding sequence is TGTGCCAGCATTTCCTCAGGGCTCACTGAAGCTTTCTTT. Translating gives CASISSGLTEAFF.

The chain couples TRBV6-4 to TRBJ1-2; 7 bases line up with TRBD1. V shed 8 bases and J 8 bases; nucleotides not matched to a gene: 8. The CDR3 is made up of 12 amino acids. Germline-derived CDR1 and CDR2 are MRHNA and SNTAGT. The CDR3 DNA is TGTGCCAGCTTTGAGACAGGGTTCGGCTACACCTTC. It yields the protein CASFETGFGYTF.

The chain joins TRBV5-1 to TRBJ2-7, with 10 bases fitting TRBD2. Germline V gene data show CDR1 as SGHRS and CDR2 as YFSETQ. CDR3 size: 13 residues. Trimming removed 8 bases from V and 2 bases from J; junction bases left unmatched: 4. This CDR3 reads CASSSGGPYEQYF. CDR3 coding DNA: TGCGCCAGTTCTAGCGGGGGACCCTACGAGCAGTACTTC.

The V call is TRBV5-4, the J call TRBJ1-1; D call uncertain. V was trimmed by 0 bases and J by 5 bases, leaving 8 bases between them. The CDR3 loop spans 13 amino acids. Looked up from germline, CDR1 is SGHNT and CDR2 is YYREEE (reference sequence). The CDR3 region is CASSLDLLTEAFF. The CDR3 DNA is TGTGCCAGCAGCTTGGACTTGTTGACTGAAGCTTTCTTT.

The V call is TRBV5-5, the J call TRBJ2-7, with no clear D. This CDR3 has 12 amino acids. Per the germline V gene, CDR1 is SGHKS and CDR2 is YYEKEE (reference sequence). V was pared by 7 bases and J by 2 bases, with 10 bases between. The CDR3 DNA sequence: TGTGCCAGCTTCCAAAACACCTACGAGCAGTACTTC. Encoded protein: CASFQNTYEQYF.

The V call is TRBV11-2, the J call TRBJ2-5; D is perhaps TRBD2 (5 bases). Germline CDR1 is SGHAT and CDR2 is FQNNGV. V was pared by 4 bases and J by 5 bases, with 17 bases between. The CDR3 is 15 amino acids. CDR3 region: CASSSGPTSGETQYF. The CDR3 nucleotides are TGTGCCAGCAGCTCCGGACCAACGAGCGGCGAGACCCAGTACTTC.

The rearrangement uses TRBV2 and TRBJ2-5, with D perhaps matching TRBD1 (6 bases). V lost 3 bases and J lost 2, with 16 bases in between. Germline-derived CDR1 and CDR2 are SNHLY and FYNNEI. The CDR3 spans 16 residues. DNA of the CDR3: TGTGCCAGCAGTGAGATTTCCTGGACAGTACAAGAGACCCAGTACTTC. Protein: CASSEISWTVQETQYF. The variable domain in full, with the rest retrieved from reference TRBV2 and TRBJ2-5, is EPEVTQTPSHQVTQMGQEVILRCVPISNHLYFYWYRQILGQKVEFLVSFYNNEISEKSEIFDDQFSVERPDGSNFTLKIRSTKLEDSAMYFCASSEISWTVQETQYFGPGTRLLVL.

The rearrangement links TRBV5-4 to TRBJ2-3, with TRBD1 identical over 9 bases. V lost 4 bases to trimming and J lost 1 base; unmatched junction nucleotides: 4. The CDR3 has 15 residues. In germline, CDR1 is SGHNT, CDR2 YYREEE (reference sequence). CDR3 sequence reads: CASSRTGGGTDTQYF. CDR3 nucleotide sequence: TGTGCCAGCAGCAGAACAGGGGGCGGCACAGATACGCAGTATTTT. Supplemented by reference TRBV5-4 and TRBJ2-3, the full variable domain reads ETGVTQSPTHLIKTRGQQVTLRCSSQSGHNTVSWYQQALGQGPQFIFQYYREEENGRGNFPPRFSGLQFPNYSSELNVNALELDDSALYLCASSRTGGGTDTQYFGPGTRLTVL.